These 16 T cell receptor beta chains were sequenced from one sample in a study of T cells in Graves' hyperthyroidism and ophthalmopathy. The CDR3 regions of TCR beta were amplified from RNA transcripts. First-round RT-PCR of the TCR CDR3 relied on the HTBI primer set. MiXCR was run by TCRdb on the multiplex PCR reads, yielding one entry per CDR3 protein. The profile shows about 260,000 distinct CDR3 sequences, about 20% of them singletons. The sequenced sample was blood. The origin of the receptors is a man younger than 40 with Graves' ophthalmopathy.

This rearrangement joins TRBV5-1 to TRBJ1-3; tentative D call: TRBD1 (6 bases). Germline V gene lookup returns CDR1 SGHRS and CDR2 YFSETQ. Trimming took 4 bases from V and 8 from J, leaving 22 bases between them. CDR3 length equals 16 residues. This CDR3 is CASSDYGTPTGDTIYF. The CDR3 DNA reads TGCGCCAGCAGCGACTACGGGACACCAACCGGGGACACCATATATTTT.

The chain carries TRBV12-3 or TRBV12-4 and TRBJ1-4, with a weak D call TRBD1 (5 bases). The CDR3 consists of 16 residues. The V gene lost 3 bases and the J gene lost 1 base, with 12 bases spanning the gap. Here the CDR3 reads CASSFFGGGTNEKLFF. CDR3 nucleotide sequence: TGTGCCAGCAGTTTCTTCGGGGGTGGAACTAATGAAAAACTGTTTTTT.

This clonotype was counted a few times. The chain is built from TRBV28 and TRBJ2-3; D remains unclear. V was cut by 5 bases and J by 4 bases, with 7 bases left in between. The germline V gene encodes CDR1 MDHEN and CDR2 SYDVKM. This CDR3 spans 12 amino acids. The CDR3 region is CASSQFPDTQYF. In DNA, the CDR3 is TGTGCCAGCAGTCAATTCCCAGATACGCAGTATTTT.

A note on this clonotype: One base away lies a much larger clone, so this may be a sequencing read error. A read error is likely, as this CDR3 ends without the conserved phenylalanine or tryptophan. This chain connects TRBV20-1 to TRBJ1-4, with 9 nucleotides matching TRBD1. Germline V gene data show CDR1 as DFQATT and CDR2 as SNEGSKA (reference sequence). The CDR3 extends over 15 amino acids. The CDR3: CSASPGTGTNEKLFL. The DNA for the CDR3 is TGCAGCGCTAGCCCCGGGACAGGGACAAATGAAAAACTGTTTCTT.

This chain joins TRBV28 and TRBJ1-2; TRBD1 is a possible D gene (6 bases). Germline values: CDR1 MDHEN, CDR2 SYDVKM. The CDR3 is 14 residues long. V dropped 6 bases and J dropped 7 bases, with 18 bases sitting between them. The CDR3 reads CASSPPGAQSGYTF. In DNA form, the CDR3 reads TGTGCCAGCAGCCCCCCGGGGGCCCAATCTGGCTACACCTTC.

This clonotype was observed a handful of times. This rearrangement joins TRBV3-1 to TRBJ2-5, with D perhaps TRBD2 (5 bases). Germline V gene sequence: CDR1 LGHDT, CDR2 YNNKEL (reference sequence). V was cut by 1 base and J by 7 bases, with 10 bases left in between. This CDR3 region has 13 residues. The CDR3 DNA follows: TGTGCCAGCAGCCAAGGCGGGTGCGGGACCCAGTACTTC. Translating it yields CASSQGGCGTQYF.

This clonotype was seen a handful of times. The V and J genes are TRBV27 and TRBJ2-1; TRBD2 matches 14 bases. Losses at the gene ends were 7 bases for V and 9 bases for J; bases not matched to a gene: 8. Germline-derived CDR1 and CDR2 are MNHEY and SMNVEV (reference sequence). This CDR3 has 15 amino acids. CDR3 in amino acids: CASNTGGLAGAEQFF. DNA for the CDR3: TGTGCCAGCAATACAGGGGGACTAGCGGGGGCTGAGCAGTTCTTC.

This clonotype showed up just a few times. The rearrangement joins TRBV4-1 to TRBJ1-4; D is uncertain. Deletions cut 11 bases from V and 0 bases from J, with 16 bases between. Germline lookup yields CDR1 MGHRA and CDR2 YSYEKL. The CDR3 contains 15 residues. CDR3 coding DNA: TGCGCCCAGACATTCCCCCCAGCAACTAATGAAAAACTGTTTTTT. Protein: CAQTFPPATNEKLFF.

This clonotype was observed a few times. The chain carries TRBV20-1 and TRBJ1-2; no firm D call. This CDR3 has 14 residues. Trimming removed 0 bases from V and 8 bases from J, with 16 bases in between. Germline loops: CDR1 DFQATT, CDR2 SNEGSKA (reference sequence). CDR3: CSARDLAAALGYTF. The CDR3 DNA reads as TGCAGTGCTAGAGATCTTGCCGCGGCCTTGGGCTACACCTTC.

The gene calls are TRBV28 and TRBJ1-4; TRBD1 matches 7 bases. The junction had 15 bases not matched to a gene; V was cut back by 7 bases and J by 7 bases. Germline V gene lookup returns CDR1 MDHEN and CDR2 SYDVKM. The CDR3 covers 16 residues. CDR3 bases: TGTGCCAGCATCGGGGTTAGACAGGGTGGGAGTGAAAAACTGTTTTTT. Protein sequence: CASIGVRQGGSEKLFF.

The chain links TRBV12-3 or TRBV12-4 to TRBJ2-2; a weak D match, TRBD2 (5 bases). The CDR3 is made up of 13 amino acids. V was trimmed by 6 bases and J by 7 bases, leaving 12 bases between them. For the CDR3, the DNA is TGTGCCAGCAGCAAAGAGGGATTCGGGGAGCTGTTTTTT. Its translation is CASSKEGFGELFF.

This chain connects TRBV10-3 to TRBJ2-1, with TRBD2 matching 8 bases. The ends lost 0 bases at V and 1 base at J; junction bases unmatched: 8. The germline V gene encodes CDR1 ENHRY and CDR2 SYGVKD. CDR3 length: 18 residues. CDR3 protein: CAISESTGGPGSYNEQFF. CDR3 coding DNA: TGTGCCATCAGTGAGTCGACGGGAGGGCCGGGATCCTACAATGAGCAGTTCTTC.

The chain combines TRBV15 with TRBJ2-4; D may be TRBD2 (5 bases). V was trimmed by 4 bases and J by 0 bases, leaving 22 bases between them. Germline V gene lookup returns CDR1 LNHNV and CDR2 YYDKDF (reference sequence). The CDR3 is made up of 19 amino acids. The CDR3 is CATSMQLAGHALAKNIQYF. The CDR3 DNA reads as TGTGCCACCAGCATGCAACTGGCGGGCCATGCACTAGCCAAAAACATTCAGTACTTC.

This chain joins TRBV7-3 and TRBJ1-1, with D unresolved. The CDR3 totals 15 residues. Looked up from germline, CDR1 is SGHTA and CDR2 is FQGTGA. The V and J ends lost 3 bases and 1 base respectively, with 12 bases between them. DNA of the CDR3: TGTGCCAGCAGCTTCGGGCGGGGTAGGAACACTGAAGCTTTCTTT. It translates to CASSFGRGRNTEAFF. Based on the CDR3 plus reference TRBV7-3 and TRBJ1-1, the full variable domain is GAGVSQTPSNKVTEKGKYVELRCDPISGHTALYWYRQSLGQGPEFLIYFQGTGAADDSGLPNDRFFAVRPEGSVSTLKIQRTERGDSAVYLCASSFGRGRNTEAFFGQGTRLTVV.

This sequence joins TRBV11-1 and TRBJ2-7, with D unclear. The CDR3 has 13 amino acids. V shed 3 bases and J shed 9 bases, with 15 bases lying between them. Per the germline V gene, CDR1 is SGHAT and CDR2 is FQDESV (reference sequence). The CDR3 sequence is CASSLRRNLGQYF. The CDR3 DNA is TGTGCCAGCAGCTTGCGCCGTAACCTCGGGCAGTACTTC.

This clonotype was observed many times. The CDR3 sequence: CASRLPGQGLYEQYF. The CDR3 bases are TGTGCCAGCAGATTACCGGGACAGGGTCTCTACGAGCAGTACTTC. This chain uses TRBV28 with TRBJ2-7; TRBD1 matches at 9 bases. CDR3 length: 15 amino acids. Per the germline V gene, CDR1 is MDHEN and CDR2 is SYDVKM. V gave up 6 bases and J gave up 3 bases; unmatched junction bases: 9.